This note documents a single T cell receptor beta chain sequence. This sample is part of a study of shared clonotypes between healthy human individuals. Evenly divided among several immunoSEQ plates was the genomic DNA of each subset. Authors' data handling: ImmunoSEQ gave junction-only sequences without quality scores, so filtering differed. Profiled with immunoSEQ multiplex PCR; TCRdb holds only in-frame clones, not every one. D and trimming come from the DNA, and the V and J calls and clone size come from that table. In the table there are about 1.5 million clones, about 98% of which are singletons. Trimming at V came to 5 bases and at J to 4 bases, leaving 9 bases not matched to a gene. Germline assignment: CDR1 MNHNY and CDR2 SVGAGI (reference sequence). The CDR3 loop spans 15 amino acids.

This TCR was recovered from a man aged 30-40 years in good health. Sequenced: naive CD4+ T cells sorted from blood. This sample's subset: CD45RA+ positively selected. This chain uses TRBV6-6 with TRBJ2-7; 9 nucleotides align to TRBD1. The CDR3 loop is CASSTPGQGSYEQYF. The CDR3 DNA sequence: TGTGCCAGCAGTACTCCGGGACAGGGAAGTTACGAGCAGTACTTC.